What follows are 13 T cell receptor beta chains derived from one specimen sequenced in a study of CD8+CD57+ T cells in acquired aplastic anemia. Genomic DNA, the template, was used for profiling of the TCR beta VDJ and CDR3. TCRdb passed the reads through MiXCR, listing each CDR3 protein once. Of some 150,000 distinct CDR3 sequences detected, around 48% appear once; the ten largest clones hold 0.85% to 1.2%. Flow cytometry had shown expanded CD8+CD57+ cells in the patients chosen for sequencing. Source material: sorted CD4+, CD8+, or CD8+CD57+ T cells (not recorded which) from PBMCs. All receptors come from a human donor with aplastic anemia.

The chain links TRBV6-1 to TRBJ1-4; 7 bases map to TRBD1. CDR1 and CDR2 from the germline V gene are MNHNS and SASEGT. The trim removed 6 bases at V and 7 bases at J, leaving 14 bases unmatched. This CDR3 spans 16 amino acids. The CDR3 sequence: CASSSDRTGAAEKLFF. CDR3 DNA sequence: TGTGCCAGCAGCTCGGACAGGACGGGGGCAGCTGAAAAACTGTTTTTT.

This clonotype was seen at least ten times. The J gene is TRBJ2-7, the V gene TRBV5-5; D is ambiguous. V dropped 0 bases and J dropped 1 base, with 8 bases sitting between them. This CDR3 spans 14 amino acids. Germline CDR1 SGHKS, CDR2 YYEKEE (reference sequence). The CDR3 protein is CASSLDQASYEQYF. CDR3 coding DNA: TGTGCCAGCAGCTTGGACCAGGCATCCTACGAGCAGTACTTC.

There are many counts of this clonotype. The V gene is TRBV5-4, the J gene TRBJ1-2; TRBD1 matches at 10 bases. The CDR3 runs 14 residues. Germline-derived CDR1 and CDR2 are SGHNT and YYREEE (reference sequence). Trimming took 4 bases from V and 4 from J; bases not matched to a gene: 4. In DNA, the CDR3 is TGTGCCAGCAGCAAGGACAGGGGGTCCTATGGCTACACCTTC. Residues: CASSKDRGSYGYTF.

This clonotype was counted many times. The CDR3: CAISGADKAYEQYF. The CDR3 bases are TGTGCCATCAGTGGGGCGGACAAGGCCTACGAGCAGTACTTC. The gene calls are TRBV10-3 and TRBJ2-7; a possible D gene is TRBD1 (5 bases). The germline gives CDR1 ENHRY, CDR2 SYGVKD. The length of the CDR3 is 14 residues. Trimming took off 4 bases at V and 2 bases at J, with 12 bases between the two ends.

This clonotype showed up many times. The rearrangement uses TRBV19 and TRBJ1-6; 7 bases agree with TRBD1. V lost 6 bases to trimming and J lost 7 bases; unmatched junction nucleotides: 9. Germline loops: CDR1 LNHDA, CDR2 SQIVND (reference sequence). The CDR3 loop spans 15 amino acids. The CDR3 coding sequence is TGTGCCAGTAGCAACTCCGGGACAGAAAATTCACCCCTCCACTTT. Translation gives CASSNSGTENSPLHF.

Details on this clonotype: The junction departs from the called germline gene at one end, perhaps through a read error. This sequence joins TRBV15 and TRBJ2-7, with a possible D match to TRBD2 (5 bases). This CDR3 contains 14 residues. The germline V gene has CDR1 LNHNV and CDR2 YYDKDF (reference sequence). CDR3 DNA: TGTGCCACCAGCAGAAAGGGAGTAGGCTACGAGCAATACTTC. This codes for CATSRKGVGYEQYF.

The J gene is TRBJ2-5, the V gene TRBV20-1, with 12 bases aligning to TRBD2. The germline gives CDR1 DFQATT, CDR2 SNEGSKA (reference sequence). V was pared by 1 base and J by 5 bases, with 5 bases of the junction left unmatched. The length of the CDR3 is 15 residues. CDR3 coding DNA: TGCAGTGCTAGAGTCAGACTAGCGGGAGTCGAGACCCAGTACTTC. Its protein is CSARVRLAGVETQYF.

The sample holds many counts of this clonotype. This chain joins TRBV29-1 and TRBJ2-7, with 15 bases lining up with TRBD2. Trimming took 6 bases from V and 4 from J; bases not matched to a gene: 10. Germline V gene sequence: CDR1 SQVTM, CDR2 ANQGSEA. CDR3 length: 16 amino acids. The CDR3 region has the DNA TGCAGCGTCGGTAATCCGGGACTAGCGGGGGGTTACGAGCAGTACTTC. The encoded protein is CSVGNPGLAGGYEQYF.

The chain has TRBV9 and TRBJ1-6; no firm D call. The germline CDR1 and CDR2 sequences are SGDLS and YYNGEE. The CDR3 spans 14 residues. The ends were cut back, 3 bases at V and 0 bases at J, with 4 bases in the middle. The CDR3 nucleotides are TGTGCCAGCAGCGGGAGCTCCTATAATTCACCCCTCCACTTT. Its translation: CASSGSSYNSPLHF.

The chain uses TRBV24-1 and TRBJ1-2; D is unresolved. V was pared by 2 bases and J by 7 bases, with 10 bases between. The CDR3 has 13 amino acids. Germline CDR1 and CDR2: KGHDR and SFDVKD. CDR3 residues: CATSDSNKGGYTF. The DNA of the CDR3 is TGTGCCACCAGTGATTCGAACAAGGGTGGCTACACCTTC.

The sample holds many counts of this clonotype. This chain uses TRBV24-1 with TRBJ1-2; D uncertain. CDR3 length: 13 amino acids. The germline gives CDR1 KGHDR, CDR2 SFDVKD. The V end was cut by 3 bases, the J end by 3 bases, with 7 bases between. The CDR3 reads CATSDTIYYGYTF. DNA of the CDR3: TGTGCCACCAGTGATACCATTTACTATGGCTACACCTTC.

This chain links TRBV5-1 with TRBJ1-2; 12 bases are shared with TRBD1. CDR1 SGHRS and CDR2 YFSETQ come from the germline V gene. CDR3 length equals 17 residues. Germline trimming cut 0 bases from V and 4 bases from J; bases unmatched to any gene: 7. CDR3 bases: TGCGCCAGCAGCTTGGGGGACAGGGGGCGCGAGGTCTATGGCTACACCTTC. Protein sequence: CASSLGDRGREVYGYTF.

This clonotype turned up a few times. The chain couples TRBV24-1 to TRBJ2-5, with TRBD1 matching over 8 bases. This CDR3 has 15 residues. J lost 5 bases, V lost 4 bases, and 8 bases had no gene match. The germline CDR1 and CDR2 sequences are KGHDR and SFDVKD. Here the CDR3 DNA reads TGTGCCACCAGTGACCCGACAGGGGCGGGGGAGACCCAGTACTTC. Protein sequence: CATSDPTGAGETQYF.